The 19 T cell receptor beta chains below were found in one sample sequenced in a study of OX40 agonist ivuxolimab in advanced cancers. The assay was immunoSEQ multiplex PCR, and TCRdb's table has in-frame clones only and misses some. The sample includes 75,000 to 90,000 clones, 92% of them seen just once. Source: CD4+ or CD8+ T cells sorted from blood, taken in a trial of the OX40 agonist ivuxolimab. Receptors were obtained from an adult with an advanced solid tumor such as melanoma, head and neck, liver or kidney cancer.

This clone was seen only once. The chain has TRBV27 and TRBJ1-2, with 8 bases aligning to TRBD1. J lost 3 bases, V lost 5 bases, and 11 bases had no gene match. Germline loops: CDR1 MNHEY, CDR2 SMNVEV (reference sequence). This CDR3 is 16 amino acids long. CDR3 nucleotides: TGTGCCAGCAGTGGACGACAGGGGTTCAGTGACTATGGCTACACCTTC. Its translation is CASSGRQGFSDYGYTF.

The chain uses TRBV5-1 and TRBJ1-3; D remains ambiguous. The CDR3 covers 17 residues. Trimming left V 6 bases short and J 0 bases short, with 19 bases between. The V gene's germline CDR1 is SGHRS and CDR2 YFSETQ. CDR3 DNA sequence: TGCGCCAGCAAGATTTTGGGAGGCCCAAACTCTGGAAACACCATATATTTT. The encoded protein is CASKILGGPNSGNTIYF.

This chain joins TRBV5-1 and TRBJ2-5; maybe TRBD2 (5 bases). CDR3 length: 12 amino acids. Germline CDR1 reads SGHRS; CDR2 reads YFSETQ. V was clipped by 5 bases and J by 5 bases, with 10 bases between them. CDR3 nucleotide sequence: TGCGCCAGCAGACACGGCGGGGAGACCCAGTACTTC. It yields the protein CASRHGGETQYF.

The DNA of the CDR3 is TGTGCCAGCAGCTTGACAGGGGGTCCTGGGGCCAACGTCCTGACTTTC. Its protein product is CASSLTGGPGANVLTF. The chain couples TRBV11-1 to TRBJ2-6, with 9 bases lining up with TRBD1. V lost 3 bases and J lost 2; bases outside the gene matches: 2. CDR3 length equals 16 residues. In germline, CDR1 is SGHAT, CDR2 FQDESV (reference sequence).

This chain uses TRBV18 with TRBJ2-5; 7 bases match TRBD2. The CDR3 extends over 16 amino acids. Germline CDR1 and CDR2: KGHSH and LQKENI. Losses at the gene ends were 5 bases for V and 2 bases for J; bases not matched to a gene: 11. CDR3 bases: TGTGCCAGCTCAGAGGGACTACTAGCAACGCAAGAGACCCAGTACTTC. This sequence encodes CASSEGLLATQETQYF.

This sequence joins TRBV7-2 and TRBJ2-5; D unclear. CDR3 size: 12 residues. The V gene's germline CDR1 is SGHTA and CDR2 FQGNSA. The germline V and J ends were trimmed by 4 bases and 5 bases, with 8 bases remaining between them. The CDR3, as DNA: TGTGCCAGCAGCTACTCCAGGGAGACCCAGTACTTC. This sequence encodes CASSYSRETQYF.

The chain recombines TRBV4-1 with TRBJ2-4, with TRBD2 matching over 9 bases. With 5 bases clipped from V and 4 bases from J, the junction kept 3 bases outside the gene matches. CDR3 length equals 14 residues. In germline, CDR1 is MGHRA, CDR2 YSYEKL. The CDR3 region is CASSASGIKNIQYF. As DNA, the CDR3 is TGCGCCAGCAGCGCTAGCGGGATTAAAAACATTCAGTACTTC.

The chain's CDR3 is CASSAGTHYGYTF. CDR3 nucleotide sequence: TGTGCCAGCAGTGCCGGGACCCACTATGGCTACACCTTC. V is TRBV7-9 and J is TRBJ1-2; D might be TRBD1 (5 bases). The CDR3 consists of 13 residues. Germline-derived CDR1 and CDR2 are SEHNR and FQNEAQ (reference sequence). Trimming left V 6 bases short and J 3 bases short, with 11 bases between.

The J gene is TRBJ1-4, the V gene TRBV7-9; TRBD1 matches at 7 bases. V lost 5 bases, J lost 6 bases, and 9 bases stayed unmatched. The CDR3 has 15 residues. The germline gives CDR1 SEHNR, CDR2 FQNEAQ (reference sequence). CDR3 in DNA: TGTGCCAGCAGCACGGGACAGCAGTTGTATGAAAAACTGTTTTTT. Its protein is CASSTGQQLYEKLFF.

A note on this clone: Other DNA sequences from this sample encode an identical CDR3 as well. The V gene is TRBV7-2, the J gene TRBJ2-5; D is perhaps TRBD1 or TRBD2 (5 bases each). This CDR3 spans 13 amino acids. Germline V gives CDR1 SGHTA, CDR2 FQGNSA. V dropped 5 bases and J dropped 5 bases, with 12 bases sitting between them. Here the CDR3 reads CASSPRGRETQYF. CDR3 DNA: TGTGCCAGCAGCCCGAGGGGTCGGGAGACCCAGTACTTC.

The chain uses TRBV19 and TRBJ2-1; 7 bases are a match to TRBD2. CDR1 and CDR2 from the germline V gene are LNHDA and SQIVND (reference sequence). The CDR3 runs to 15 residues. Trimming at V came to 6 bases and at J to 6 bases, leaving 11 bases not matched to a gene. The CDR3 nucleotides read TGTGCCAGTAGGGTGAGCGGGATCCCCCCCAATGAGCAGTTCTTC. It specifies CASRVSGIPPNEQFF.

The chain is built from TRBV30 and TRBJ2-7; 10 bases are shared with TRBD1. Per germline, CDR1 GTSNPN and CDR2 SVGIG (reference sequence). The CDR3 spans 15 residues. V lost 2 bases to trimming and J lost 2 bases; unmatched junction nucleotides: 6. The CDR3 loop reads CAWSYGGTGAYEQYF. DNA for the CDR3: TGTGCCTGGAGTTATGGCGGGACAGGGGCCTACGAGCAGTACTTC. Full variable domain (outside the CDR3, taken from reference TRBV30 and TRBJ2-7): SQTIHQWPATLVQPVGSPLSLECTVEGTSNPNLYWYRQAAGRGLQLLFYSVGIGQISSEVPQNLSASRPQDRQFILSSKKLLLSDSGFYLCAWSYGGTGAYEQYFGPGTRLTVT.

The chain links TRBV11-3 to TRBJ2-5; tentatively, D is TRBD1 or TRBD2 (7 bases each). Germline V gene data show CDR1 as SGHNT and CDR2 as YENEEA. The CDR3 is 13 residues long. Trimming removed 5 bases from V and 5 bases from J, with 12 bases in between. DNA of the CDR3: TGTGCCAGCAGCCGTCAGGGGGGGGAGACCCAGTACTTC. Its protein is CASSRQGGETQYF.

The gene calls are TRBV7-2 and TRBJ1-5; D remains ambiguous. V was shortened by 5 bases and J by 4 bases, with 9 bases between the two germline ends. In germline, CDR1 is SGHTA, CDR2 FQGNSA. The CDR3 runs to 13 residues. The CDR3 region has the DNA TGTGCCAGCAGCCGGGGTTTGAATCAGCCCCAGCATTTT. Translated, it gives CASSRGLNQPQHF.

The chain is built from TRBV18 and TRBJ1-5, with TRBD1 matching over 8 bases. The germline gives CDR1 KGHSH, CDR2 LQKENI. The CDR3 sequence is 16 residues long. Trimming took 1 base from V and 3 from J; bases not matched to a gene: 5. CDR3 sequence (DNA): TGTGCCAGCTCACCACTCGGGACAGGAACCAATCAGCCCCAGCATTTT. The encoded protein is CASSPLGTGTNQPQHF.

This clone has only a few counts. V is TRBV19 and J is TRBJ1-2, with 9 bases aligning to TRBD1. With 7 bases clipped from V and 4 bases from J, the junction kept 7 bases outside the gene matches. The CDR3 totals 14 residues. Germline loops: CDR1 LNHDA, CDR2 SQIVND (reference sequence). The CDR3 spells CASTGTGTVYGYTF. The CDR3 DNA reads TGTGCCAGTACCGGGACAGGGACTGTCTATGGCTACACCTTC.

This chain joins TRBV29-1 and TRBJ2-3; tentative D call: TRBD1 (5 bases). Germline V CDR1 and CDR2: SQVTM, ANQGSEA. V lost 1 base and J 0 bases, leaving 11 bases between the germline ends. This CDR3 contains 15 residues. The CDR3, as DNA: TGCAGCGTTGAAGGGACAACAAAAAGCACAGATACGCAGTATTTT. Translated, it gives CSVEGTTKSTDTQYF.

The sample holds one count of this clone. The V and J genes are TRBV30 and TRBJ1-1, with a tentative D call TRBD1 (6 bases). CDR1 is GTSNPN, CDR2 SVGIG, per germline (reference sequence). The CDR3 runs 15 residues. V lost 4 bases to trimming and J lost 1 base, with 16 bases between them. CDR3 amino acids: CAWNPDEGENTEAFF. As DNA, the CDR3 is TGTGCCTGGAATCCTGATGAGGGGGAGAACACTGAAGCTTTCTTT.

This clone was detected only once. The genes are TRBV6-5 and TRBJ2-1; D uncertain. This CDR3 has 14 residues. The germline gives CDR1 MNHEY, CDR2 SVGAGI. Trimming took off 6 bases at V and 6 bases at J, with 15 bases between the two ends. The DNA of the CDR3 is TGTGCCAGCAGCCCCCACCTGAGTGGCAATGAGCAGTTCTTC. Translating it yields CASSPHLSGNEQFF.